Listed below are T cell receptor beta chains from one sample, sequenced in a study of cytomegalovirus exposure and HLA in healthy donors. The protocol was immunoSEQ multiplex PCR, while the TCRdb copy is restricted to in-frame clones and leaves out a portion. Among 150,000 to 200,000 clones listed, 75% were seen once. Sequenced: PBMCs. The receptor source for this set is a woman aged 35 to 49 in good health and CMV-seropositive. Both conserved end residues are part of each CDR3. Fields, in order: V gene, clone size, D gene, J gene, CDR3 protein, CDR3 DNA. The D gene is left open where the match is weak. Clone size is given for some rows only: seen once, a few or many times, or a class if the clone is expanded.

TRBV19,once,TRBD1,TRBJ1-5,CASGGQGGQPQHF,TGTGCCAGCGGCGGACAGGGTGGTCAGCCCCAGCATTTT
TRBV10-3,-,-,TRBJ2-7,CAITPSVSYEQYF,TGTGCCATAACCCCTAGCGTCTCCTACGAGCAGTACTTC
TRBV19,once,TRBD1,TRBJ2-6,CASQFDRGPPSGANVLTF,TGTGCCAGTCAATTCGACAGGGGCCCCCCCTCTGGGGCCAACGTCCTGACTTTC
TRBV27,-,TRBD2,TRBJ2-3,CASKLRTSGMGDTQYF,TGTGCCAGCAAACTCCGGACTAGCGGGATGGGAGATACGCAGTATTTT
TRBV19,-,-,TRBJ1-1,CASSNQGFTEAFF,TGTGCCAGTAGTAATCAGGGGTTCACTGAAGCTTTCTTT
TRBV27,once,TRBD1,TRBJ1-2,CASSLKSWGKGAGGYTF,TGTGCCAGCAGTTTAAAGTCATGGGGGAAGGGGGCGGGAGGCTACACCTTC
TRBV10-2,-,TRBD2,TRBJ2-7,CASSEGTSGSYEQYF,TGCGCCAGCAGTGAGGGGACTAGCGGGAGCTACGAGCAGTACTTC
TRBV28,few,-,TRBJ1-2,CASSLGAGYTF,TGTGCCAGCAGTTTGGGGGCTGGCTACACCTTC
TRBV7-8,-,TRBD1,TRBJ2-1,CASSLVGGGYGDNEQFF,TGTGCCAGCAGCTTAGTAGGGGGCGGATATGGGGACAATGAGCAGTTCTTC
TRBV6-5,few,-,TRBJ1-1,CASSTEPLESPEAFF,TGTGCCAGCAGCACCGAACCCTTGGAGAGCCCTGAAGCTTTCTTT
TRBV18,few,-,TRBJ1-2,CASSPGSFGGYTF,TGTGCCAGCTCACCGGGGAGTTTCGGTGGCTACACCTTC
TRBV7-9,-,-,TRBJ2-4,CASSLDAGNKNIQYF,TGTGCCAGCAGCTTAGATGCCGGGAATAAAAACATTCAGTACTTC
TRBV14,few,TRBD1,TRBJ2-5,CASGPRGRETQYF,TGTGCCAGCGGACCGAGGGGGCGGGAGACCCAGTACTTC
TRBV2,-,-,TRBJ2-7,CASLSEWKTYEQYF,TGTGCCAGCCTATCGGAGTGGAAGACCTACGAGCAGTACTTC
TRBV7-9,-,TRBD1,TRBJ1-1,CASSSGDRGRTEAFF,TGTGCCAGCAGCTCCGGGGACAGGGGAAGGACTGAAGCTTTCTTT
TRBV7-9,-,TRBD2,TRBJ2-3,CASSSRGTSGITDTQYF,TGTGCCAGCAGCTCTCGGGGGACTAGCGGGATCACAGATACGCAGTATTTT
TRBV9,few,-,TRBJ2-7,CASSVGSGASEQYF,TGTGCCAGCAGCGTAGGTAGCGGAGCCTCCGAGCAGTACTTC
TRBV25-1,-,-,TRBJ2-7,CASRRGTSYEQYF,TGTGCCAGCAGGCGGGGAACTTCCTACGAGCAGTACTTC
TRBV4-2,-,-,TRBJ2-1,CASTPGGSYNEQFF,TGTGCCAGCACCCCCGGGGGATCCTACAATGAGCAGTTCTTC
TRBV15,-,-,TRBJ1-2,CATSRAGRQSGYTF,TGTGCCACCAGCAGAGCAGGGAGGCAGAGCGGCTACACCTTC
TRBV18,few,-,TRBJ2-7,CASSPRGIPPYEQYF,TGTGCCAGCTCACCAAGAGGGATTCCCCCGTACGAGCAGTACTTC
TRBV10-3,-,TRBD1,TRBJ2-7,CAISRTGDSYEQYF,TGTGCCATCAGTCGGACAGGGGATTCCTACGAGCAGTACTTC
TRBV9,-,-,TRBJ1-2,CASSVEAGYGYTF,TGTGCCAGCAGCGTAGAGGCAGGGTACGGCTACACCTTC
TRBV7-8,-,-,TRBJ2-1,CASSSQRGGVYNEQFF,TGTGCCAGCAGCTCACAAAGGGGCGGGGTCTACAATGAGCAGTTCTTC
TRBV11-1,-,-,TRBJ1-4,CASSPRGGAEKLFF,TGTGCCAGCAGCCCCCGGGGAGGGGCGGAAAAACTGTTTTTT
TRBV25-1,-,TRBD2,TRBJ2-5,CASGVSTGGAETQYF,TGTGCCAGCGGAGTATCAACGGGGGGGGCAGAGACCCAGTACTTC
TRBV2,-,TRBD2,TRBJ2-5,CASSKREGRGETQYF,TGTGCCAGCAGTAAGCGGGAGGGCCGAGGAGAGACCCAGTACTTC
TRBV25-1,-,TRBD2,TRBJ2-1,CASSGSPGTSGDNEQFF,TGTGCCAGCAGTGGATCTCCCGGGACTAGCGGGGACAATGAGCAGTTCTTC